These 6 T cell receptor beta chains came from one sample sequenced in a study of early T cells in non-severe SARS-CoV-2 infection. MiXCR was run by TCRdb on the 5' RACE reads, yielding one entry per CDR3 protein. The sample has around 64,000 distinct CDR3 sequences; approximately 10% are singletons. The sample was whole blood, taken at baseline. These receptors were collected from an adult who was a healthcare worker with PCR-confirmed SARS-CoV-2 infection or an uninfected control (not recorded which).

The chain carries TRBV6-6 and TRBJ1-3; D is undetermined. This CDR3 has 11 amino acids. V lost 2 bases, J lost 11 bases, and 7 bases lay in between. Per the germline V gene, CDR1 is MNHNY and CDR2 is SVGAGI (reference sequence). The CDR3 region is CASSYPTAIYF. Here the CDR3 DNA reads TGTGCCAGCAGTTACCCTACGGCCATATATTTT.

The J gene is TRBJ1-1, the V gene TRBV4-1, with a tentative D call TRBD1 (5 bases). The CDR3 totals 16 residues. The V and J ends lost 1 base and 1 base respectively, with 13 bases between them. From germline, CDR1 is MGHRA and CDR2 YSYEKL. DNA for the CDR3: TGCGCCAGCAGCCAAGGGAGGGGCATGAGGAACACTGAAGCTTTCTTT. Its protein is CASSQGRGMRNTEAFF.

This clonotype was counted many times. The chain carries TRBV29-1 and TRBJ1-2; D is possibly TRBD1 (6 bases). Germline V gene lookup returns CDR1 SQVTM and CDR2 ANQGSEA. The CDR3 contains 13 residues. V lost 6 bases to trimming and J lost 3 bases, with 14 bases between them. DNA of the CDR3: TGCAGCGTCGCGAGGGGGGGCGACTATGGCTACACCTTC. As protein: CSVARGGDYGYTF.

The CDR3, as DNA: TGTGCCAGCAGCCATGATACAGGGTTCACAGATACGCAGTATTTT. Its translation: CASSHDTGFTDTQYF. The chain links TRBV7-9 to TRBJ2-3; possibly TRBD1 for D (6 bases). From germline, CDR1 is SEHNR and CDR2 FQNEAQ (reference sequence). The CDR3 sequence is 15 residues long. The germline V and J ends were trimmed by 5 bases and 2 bases, with 14 bases remaining between them. Full variable domain (outside the CDR3, taken from reference TRBV7-9 and TRBJ2-3): DTGVSQNPRHKITKRGQNVTFRCDPISEHNRLYWYRQTLGQGPEFLTYFQNEAQLEKSRLLSDRFSAERPKGSFSTLEIQRTEQGDSAMYLCASSHDTGFTDTQYFGPGTRLTVL.

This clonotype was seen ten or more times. The CDR3 DNA follows: TGTGCCAGCAGCTTCGAGGGACTAGCGGCCTACAATGAGCAGTTCTTC. Protein product: CASSFEGLAAYNEQFF. The genes are TRBV11-2 and TRBJ2-1; TRBD2 matches 11 bases. With V trimmed by 3 bases and J by 2 bases, 3 bases remained unmatched. This CDR3 comprises 16 residues. CDR1 is SGHAT, CDR2 FQNNGV, per germline.

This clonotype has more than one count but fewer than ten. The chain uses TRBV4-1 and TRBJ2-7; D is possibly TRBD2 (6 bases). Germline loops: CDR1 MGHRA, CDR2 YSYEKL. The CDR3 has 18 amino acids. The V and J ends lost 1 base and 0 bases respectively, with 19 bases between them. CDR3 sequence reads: CASSQGHGGTGASYEQYF. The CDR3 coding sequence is TGCGCCAGCAGCCAAGGGCATGGTGGGACTGGGGCCTCCTACGAGCAGTACTTC.